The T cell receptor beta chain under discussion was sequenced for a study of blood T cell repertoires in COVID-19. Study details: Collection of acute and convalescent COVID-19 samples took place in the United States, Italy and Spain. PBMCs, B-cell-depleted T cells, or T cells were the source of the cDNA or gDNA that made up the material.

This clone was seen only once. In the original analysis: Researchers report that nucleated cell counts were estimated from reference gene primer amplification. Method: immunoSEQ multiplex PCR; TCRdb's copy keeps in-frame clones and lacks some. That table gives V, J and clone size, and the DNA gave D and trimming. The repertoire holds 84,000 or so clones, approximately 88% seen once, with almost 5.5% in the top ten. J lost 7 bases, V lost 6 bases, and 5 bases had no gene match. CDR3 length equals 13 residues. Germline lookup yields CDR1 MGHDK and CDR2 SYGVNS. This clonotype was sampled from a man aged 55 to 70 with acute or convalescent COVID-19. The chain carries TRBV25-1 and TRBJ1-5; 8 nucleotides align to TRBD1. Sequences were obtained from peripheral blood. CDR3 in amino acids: CASSQTGGQPQHF. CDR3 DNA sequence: TGTGCCAGCAGCCAAACAGGGGGGCAGCCCCAGCATTTT.